One and the same sample provided the 25 T cell receptor beta chains below, sequenced in a study of T cells in Graves' hyperthyroidism and ophthalmopathy. The source material, RNA transcripts, was used to amplify TCR beta CDR3 regions. TCR CDR3 regions were first amplified by RT-PCR with HTBI primers. TCRdb re-called the multiplex PCR reads through MiXCR, storing one row per CDR3 protein. The profile shows under 350,000 distinct CDR3 sequences, more than 15% of them singletons. Sequenced: blood. These receptor sequences come from a woman aged 60-75 years with Graves' ophthalmopathy.

This clonotype has ten or more counts. The J gene is TRBJ2-7, the V gene TRBV27; D is possibly TRBD1 (6 bases). The CDR3 is made up of 16 amino acids. Trimming took 5 bases from V and 3 from J, leaving 20 bases between them. From germline, CDR1 is MNHEY and CDR2 SMNVEV (reference sequence). The CDR3 nucleotides are TGTGCCAGCAGTCCGCGCGGACAGATCCCGCGCTACGAGCAGTACTTC. This translates into CASSPRGQIPRYEQYF.

This clonotype turned up a few times. The chain has TRBV7-6 and TRBJ1-1; possible D gene TRBD1, 6 bases. Germline V gene sequence: CDR1 SGHVS, CDR2 FNYEAQ. V was clipped by 8 bases and J by 2 bases, with 12 bases between them. This CDR3 has 13 amino acids. CDR3 sequence: CASGGGGNTEAFF. The CDR3 DNA is TGTGCCAGCGGGGGAGGGGGAAACACTGAAGCTTTCTTT.

Comment on this clonotype: This may stem from a read error, because a much larger clone lies one nucleotide away. The chain joins TRBV7-2 to TRBJ1-1, with D possibly matching TRBD1 (6 bases). CDR3 size: 17 residues. V lost 1 base, J lost 6 bases, and 21 bases lay in between. The germline gives CDR1 SGHTA, CDR2 FQGNSA. The CDR3 loop is CASSLGGTLRGTPEAFF. CDR3 in DNA: TGTGCCAGCAGCTTAGGAGGGACATTAAGGGGTACGCCTGAAGCTTTCTTT.

This clonotype was counted many times. V and J are TRBV28 and TRBJ1-4, with 10 bases matching TRBD1. The J segment lost 3 bases and the V segment lost 5 bases, leaving 9 bases of the junction unmatched. CDR1 and CDR2 (germline): MDHEN, SYDVKM. This CDR3 spans 17 amino acids. CDR3 loop: CASSLYGTGDANEKLFF. CDR3 in DNA: TGTGCCAGCAGTCTCTACGGGACAGGGGACGCTAATGAAAAACTGTTTTTT.

The sample holds a few counts of this clonotype. This rearrangement joins TRBV5-6 to TRBJ1-2, with D uncertain. The V end was cut by 1 base, the J end by 5 bases, with 12 bases between. The CDR3 runs 14 residues. In germline, CDR1 is SGHDT, CDR2 YYEEEE. DNA for the CDR3: TGTGCCAGCAGCTTGTACGGAGGAGGGTATGGCTACACCTTC. It yields the protein CASSLYGGGYGYTF.

This sequence joins TRBV5-4 and TRBJ2-1; 7 bases are shared with TRBD2. The J call may not be correct, given that the DNA end is closer to TRBJ2-7. CDR1 is SGHNT, CDR2 YYREEE, per germline (reference sequence). The CDR3 covers 17 residues. CDR3 amino acids: CASSLALGGSPYNEQYF. The CDR3 nucleotides read TGTGCCAGCAGCTTGGCCCTAGGCGGGAGCCCCTACAATGAGCAGTACTTC.

The CDR3 region has the DNA TGCAGTGCTAAGGAGGGACTAGCGGATTTCGAGACCCAGTACTTC. This gives the protein CSAKEGLADFETQYF. The V and J genes are TRBV20-1 and TRBJ2-5; 11 bases line up with TRBD2. This CDR3 is 15 amino acids long. The germline gives CDR1 DFQATT, CDR2 SNEGSKA (reference sequence). The junction had 9 bases not matched to a gene; V was cut back by 4 bases and J by 5 bases.

This clonotype was recorded at least ten times. The gene calls are TRBV6-2 or TRBV6-3 and TRBJ2-7; TRBD2 matches 11 bases. Trimming at V came to 3 bases and at J to 4 bases, leaving 11 bases not matched to a gene. The V gene's germline CDR1 is MNHEY and CDR2 SVGEGT. This CDR3 is built from 17 residues. The CDR3: CASSYSASGRNTYEQYF. CDR3 in DNA: TGTGCCAGCAGTTATAGCGCTAGCGGGAGGAACACTTACGAGCAGTACTTC.

In this sample, this clonotype turned up many times. The chain joins TRBV5-5 to TRBJ2-7; D is unresolved. The CDR3 contains 15 residues. V lost 0 bases to trimming and J lost 0 bases, with 10 bases between them. Germline values: CDR1 SGHKS, CDR2 YYEKEE (reference sequence). The CDR3 coding sequence is TGTGCCAGCAGCTTGGCGGCAGGAGTCTCCTACGAGCAGTACTTC. Translating gives CASSLAAGVSYEQYF. The full variable domain, with the rest looked up from reference TRBV5-5 and TRBJ2-7, is DAGVTQSPTHLIKTRGQQVTLRCSPISGHKSVSWYQQVLGQGPQFIFQYYEKEERGRGNFPDRFSARQFPNYSSELNVNALLLGDSALYLCASSLAAGVSYEQYFGPGTRLTVT.

This clonotype has a handful of counts. The chain has TRBV6-2 or TRBV6-3 and TRBJ2-1; tentatively, D is TRBD1 (5 bases). The CDR3 extends over 14 amino acids. V dropped 0 bases and J dropped 9 bases, with 12 bases sitting between them. Germline V CDR1 and CDR2: MNHEY, SVGEGT. The CDR3 protein is CASSYSGPPGEQFF. The DNA of the CDR3 is TGTGCCAGCAGTTACTCGGGGCCCCCAGGTGAGCAGTTCTTC.

This clonotype was counted at least ten times. The chain employs TRBV20-1 and TRBJ2-1; 9 bases align to TRBD1. V lost 1 base to trimming and J lost 9 bases; unmatched junction nucleotides: 10. The germline V gene encodes CDR1 DFQATT and CDR2 SNEGSKA (reference sequence). The CDR3 extends over 15 amino acids. CDR3 nucleotides: TGCAGTGCTAGAGCCCCCGGGACAGGGTTCGCTGAGCAGTTCTTC. Its translation is CSARAPGTGFAEQFF.

Only a few counts were recorded for this clonotype. In DNA, the CDR3 is TGTGCCACCAGCCCACCCACAGGGTCTGGAAACACCATATATTTT. Its protein is CATSPPTGSGNTIYF. V is TRBV15 and J is TRBJ1-3; D might be TRBD1 (6 bases). CDR1 is LNHNV and CDR2 is YYDKDF in the germline V gene (reference sequence). The CDR3 totals 15 residues. Trimming removed 5 bases at V and 1 base at J, with 12 bases between.

There are a few counts of this clonotype. The V call is TRBV12-3 or TRBV12-4, the J call TRBJ2-5; maybe TRBD2 (7 bases). This CDR3 comprises 17 residues. Trimming pared 6 bases from V and 11 bases from J, leaving 31 bases between. The CDR3 is CASSSLSWGSVGGLQYF. CDR3 DNA: TGTGCCAGCAGCTCCTTATCGTGGGGCAGCGTAGGGGGACTACAGTACTTC.

The sample holds many counts of this clonotype. The V and J genes are TRBV9 and TRBJ2-6, with unresolved D. Per germline, CDR1 SGDLS and CDR2 YYNGEE. Trimming removed 0 bases from V and 4 bases from J, with 8 bases in between. The CDR3 sequence is 15 residues long. The CDR3 coding sequence is TGTGCCAGCAGCGTAGAACGGCCAGGGGCCAACGTCCTGACTTTC. It specifies CASSVERPGANVLTF. The full variable domain, completed using reference TRBV9 and TRBJ2-6, is DSGVTQTPKHLITATGQRVTLRCSPRSGDLSVYWYQQSLDQGLQFLIQYYNGEERAKGNILERFSAQQFPDLHSELNLSSLELGDSALYFCASSVERPGANVLTFGAGSRLTVL.

This clonotype has ten or more counts. The chain recombines TRBV7-8 with TRBJ2-7, with TRBD1 matching 7 bases. J was trimmed by 2 bases and V by 4 bases; bases with no gene match: 5. The CDR3 is 14 residues long. CDR1 is SGHVS, CDR2 FQNEAQ, per germline. This CDR3 reads CASSWSGQPYEQYF. The CDR3 bases are TGTGCCAGCAGCTGGTCGGGACAGCCCTACGAGCAGTACTTC. The full variable domain, its missing parts supplied by reference TRBV7-8 and TRBJ2-7, is GAGVSQSPRYKVAKRGQDVALRCDPISGHVSLFWYQQALGQGPEFLTYFQNEAQLDKSGLPSDRFFAERPEGSVSTLKIQRTQQEDSAVYLCASSWSGQPYEQYFGPGTRLTVT.

V gene TRBV5-1 combines with J gene TRBJ1-4; D might be TRBD1 (5 bases). Germline V gene data show CDR1 as SGHRS and CDR2 as YFSETQ. This CDR3 spans 14 amino acids. Trimming removed 7 bases at V and 5 bases at J, with 15 bases between. CDR3 sequence: CASGTGTGNEKLFF. CDR3 DNA: TGCGCCAGCGGAACCGGGACGGGGAATGAAAAACTGTTTTTT.

The rearrangement uses TRBV5-1 and TRBJ2-3; D is ambiguous. The V end was cut by 4 bases, the J end by 9 bases, with 12 bases between. Germline CDR1 SGHRS, CDR2 YFSETQ. The CDR3 totals 12 residues. The CDR3 nucleotides are TGCGCCAGCAGCCCGGTGGCGACGACGCAGTATTTT. It specifies CASSPVATTQYF. Full variable domain (missing parts from reference TRBV5-1 and TRBJ2-3): KAGVTQTPRYLIKTRGQQVTLSCSPISGHRSVSWYQQTPGQGLQFLFEYFSETQRNKGNFPGRFSGRQFSNSRSEMNVSTLELGDSALYLCASSPVATTQYFGPGTRLTVL.

With regard to this clonotype: A much larger clone lies one base from this, so it may be a read error. The rearrangement links TRBV10-3 to TRBJ2-7; TRBD1 agrees at 9 bases. From germline, CDR1 is ENHRY and CDR2 SYGVKD. The ends lost 5 bases at V and 5 bases at J; junction bases unmatched: 7. The CDR3 has 14 amino acids. The CDR3 region is CAISNNRGPHEQYF. The CDR3 DNA follows: TGTGCCATCAGTAACAACAGGGGGCCCCACGAGCAGTACTTC.

There are a few counts of this clonotype. The V and J genes are TRBV19 and TRBJ1-1; no firm D call. The CDR3 runs 16 residues. V lost 7 bases to trimming and J lost 0 bases, with 18 bases between them. CDR1 and CDR2 from the germline V gene are LNHDA and SQIVND (reference sequence). The CDR3 DNA reads TGTGCCAGTAAAAGGGCAGTTCAGGCCATGAACACTGAAGCTTTCTTT. It encodes CASKRAVQAMNTEAFF.

This chain uses TRBV5-1 with TRBJ2-7; no clear D. This CDR3 is 12 amino acids long. Trimming pared 3 bases from V and 4 bases from J, leaving 8 bases between. Germline V gene data show CDR1 as SGHRS and CDR2 as YFSETQ. CDR3 DNA: TGCGCCAGCAGCTCGCAGGTTTACGAGCAGTACTTC. Translating it yields CASSSQVYEQYF.

The V and J genes are TRBV5-1 and TRBJ1-1; 7 nucleotides line up with TRBD1. V dropped 3 bases and J dropped 2; count of bases not matched to a gene: 10. Germline-derived CDR1 and CDR2 are SGHRS and YFSETQ. The CDR3 length is 16 residues. Here the CDR3 DNA reads TGCGCCAGCAGCTCGGGACCACAGGGGATAAACACTGAAGCTTTCTTT. Translation: CASSSGPQGINTEAFF.

In its sample, this clonotype was seen many times. The CDR3 DNA reads as TGCAGTGCTAGAGATCGGTTGGGCCATCAGCCCCAGCATTTT. Amino acid sequence: CSARDRLGHQPQHF. The gene calls are TRBV20-1 and TRBJ1-5, with D hard to call. The CDR3 length is 14 residues. The ends were cut back, 0 bases at V and 5 bases at J, with 11 bases in the middle. The germline CDR1 and CDR2 sequences are DFQATT and SNEGSKA (reference sequence).

A few counts support this clonotype. The rearrangement joins TRBV29-1 to TRBJ2-2, with no clear D. In germline, CDR1 is SQVTM, CDR2 ANQGSEA. The CDR3 length is 15 residues. V lost 5 bases and J 1 base, leaving 14 bases between the germline ends. CDR3 in amino acids: CSVTSRSGNTGELFF. In DNA, the CDR3 is TGCAGCGTTACGTCTCGGAGTGGGAACACCGGGGAGCTGTTTTTT.

The V and J genes are TRBV10-3 and TRBJ2-3; D might be TRBD2 (5 bases). This CDR3 region has 15 residues. The V gene's germline CDR1 is ENHRY and CDR2 SYGVKD. Trimming took 3 bases from V and 1 from J, leaving 11 bases between them. The CDR3 spells CAISERVGGTDTQYF. The DNA for the CDR3 is TGTGCCATCAGTGAACGAGTCGGGGGCACAGATACGCAGTATTTT.

Many counts were recorded for this clonotype. The chain recombines TRBV5-6 with TRBJ2-1; possibly TRBD2 for D (7 bases). V gave up 5 bases and J gave up 0 bases, with 12 bases separating them. This CDR3 spans 15 amino acids. CDR1 and CDR2 from the germline V gene are SGHDT and YYEEEE. Here the CDR3 DNA reads TGTGCCAGCAGTTGGGGGGGCCTCTCCTACAATGAGCAGTTCTTC. Its protein is CASSWGGLSYNEQFF.